This TCR beta chain is from a study of T cell repertoires in cytomegalovirus infection. Study background: TCR beta signatures that were public indicated CMV infection and matching HLA type.

Using its own MiXCR run on the reads, TCRdb lists one record per CDR3 protein. The sample lists 76,000 or so distinct CDR3 sequences, 3.7% occurring once. This clonotype qualifies as medium-sized. What it recognizes is unknown. Study conclusions and caveats: Ex vivo, HLA-C-restricted CMV-specific TCR beta clonotypes prevailed over the rest of the response. Individuals carrying CMV plus the relevant HLA were identified by cumulative frequency of public TCR beta families.

Trimming cost V 2 bases and J 2 bases, with 6 bases left between them. The CDR3 loop spans 14 amino acids. Germline loops: CDR1 SGHVS, CDR2 FQNEAQ. The chain couples TRBV7-8 to TRBJ1-4; the D is unclear. This TCR came from a human donor in good health (CMV status not recorded). Some clones in this sample may be carry-over from other donors' samples. Input material: PBMCs. In DNA form, the CDR3 reads TGTGCCAGCAGCTTATGGCAGACTAATGAAAAACTGTTTTTT. It encodes CASSLWQTNEKLFF.